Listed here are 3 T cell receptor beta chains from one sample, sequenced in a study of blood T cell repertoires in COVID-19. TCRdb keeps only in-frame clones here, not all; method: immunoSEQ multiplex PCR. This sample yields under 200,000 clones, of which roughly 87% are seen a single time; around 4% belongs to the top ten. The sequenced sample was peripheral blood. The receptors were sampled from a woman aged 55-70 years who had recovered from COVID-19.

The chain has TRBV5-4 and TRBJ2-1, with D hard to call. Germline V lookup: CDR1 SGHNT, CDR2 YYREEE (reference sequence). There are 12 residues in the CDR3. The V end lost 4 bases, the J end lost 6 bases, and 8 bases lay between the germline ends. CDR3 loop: CASSARSNEQFF. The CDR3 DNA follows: TGTGCCAGCAGCGCTAGGTCCAATGAGCAGTTCTTC.

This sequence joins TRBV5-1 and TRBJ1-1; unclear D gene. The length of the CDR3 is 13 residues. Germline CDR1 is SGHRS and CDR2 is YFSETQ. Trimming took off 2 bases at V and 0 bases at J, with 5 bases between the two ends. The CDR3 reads CASSFGMNTEAFF. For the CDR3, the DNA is TGCGCCAGCAGCTTTGGCATGAACACTGAAGCTTTCTTT.

The CDR3 sequence: CASSFQGGTGELFF. Here the CDR3 DNA reads TGTGCCAGCAGCTTTCAGGGAGGGACCGGGGAGCTGTTTTTT. The chain is built from TRBV5-4 and TRBJ2-2; the match to TRBD2 covers 7 bases. The CDR3 covers 14 residues. Germline assignment: CDR1 SGHNT and CDR2 YYREEE (reference sequence). V was pared by 2 bases and J by 5 bases, with 3 bases of the junction left unmatched.